This T cell receptor beta chain appears in the sequencing data of a study of blood T cell repertoires in COVID-19. Across the study: PBMCs, B-cell-depleted T cells, or T cells provided the cDNA or gDNA that made up the material.

The germline V gene has CDR1 MNHEY and CDR2 SVGEGT. This CDR3 contains 13 residues. As to this clone: Given a far larger clone just one base away, this is likely a sequencing read error.

Original data processing: Estimated nucleated cell counts came from reference gene primer amplification. Measured with immunoSEQ multiplex PCR; TCRdb has only the in-frame clones, and not every one. V, J and clone size reflect that table, while D and trimming were determined from the DNA. The table has 25,000 to 35,000 clones, approximately 80% seen once. The chain has TRBV6-2 or TRBV6-3 and TRBJ2-7; unclear D gene. The sequenced sample consisted of peripheral blood. This TCR was sampled from a woman older than 75 with acute or convalescent COVID-19. CDR3 residues: CACSYTSSYEQYF. DNA for the CDR3: TGTGCCTGCAGTTATACGAGCTCCTACGAGCAGTACTTC.